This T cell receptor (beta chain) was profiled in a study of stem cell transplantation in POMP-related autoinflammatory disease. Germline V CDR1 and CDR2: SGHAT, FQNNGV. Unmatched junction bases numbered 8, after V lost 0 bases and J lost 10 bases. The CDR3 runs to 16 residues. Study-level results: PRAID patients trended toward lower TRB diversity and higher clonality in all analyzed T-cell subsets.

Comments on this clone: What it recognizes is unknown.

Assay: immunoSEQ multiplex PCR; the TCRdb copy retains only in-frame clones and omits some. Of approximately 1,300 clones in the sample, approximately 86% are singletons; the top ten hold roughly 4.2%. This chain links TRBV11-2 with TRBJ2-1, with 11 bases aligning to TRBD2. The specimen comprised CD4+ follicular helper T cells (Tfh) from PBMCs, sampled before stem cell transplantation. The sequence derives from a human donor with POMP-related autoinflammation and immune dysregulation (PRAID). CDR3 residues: CASSLDQRLAGFEQFF. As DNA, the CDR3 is TGTGCCAGCAGCTTAGATCAGCGACTAGCGGGATTCGAGCAGTTCTTC.